The 24 T cell receptor beta chains below were found in one sample sequenced in a study of T-cell memory formation after mild COVID-19. Each CDR3 protein is one row after TCRdb ran MiXCR on the 5' RACE reads. Of about 340,000 distinct CDR3 sequences listed, 20% to 25% are singletons. The sample taken for sequencing was PBMCs or a T cell subset sorted from them (not recorded which). The receptors originated from a man aged 18 to 29 who had mild COVID-19 (a few samples of this study predate the infection). Cell type and time point are not known.

The chain recombines TRBV5-1 with TRBJ1-4, with 8 bases identical to TRBD1. CDR1 SGHRS and CDR2 YFSETQ come from the germline V gene. This CDR3 comprises 17 residues. The junction had 11 bases not matched to a gene; V was cut back by 4 bases and J by 3 bases. CDR3 nucleotide sequence: TGCGCCAGCAGCCCCCACGGACAGGGAACGCCTAATGAAAAACTGTTTTTT. Its translation: CASSPHGQGTPNEKLFF.

The rearrangement uses TRBV7-2 and TRBJ1-3; D call uncertain. Germline loops: CDR1 SGHTA, CDR2 FQGNSA. V gave up 5 bases and J gave up 7 bases, with 12 bases separating them. This CDR3 region has 13 residues. Written as DNA, the CDR3 is TGTGCCAGCAGCGGCACCGTAGGTAACACCATATATTTT. This sequence encodes CASSGTVGNTIYF.

The chain uses TRBV4-3 and TRBJ2-1; TRBD2 matches at 15 bases. Germline CDR1 is LGHNA and CDR2 is YSLEER. The ends lost 4 bases at V and 8 bases at J; junction bases unmatched: 12. The CDR3 loop spans 18 amino acids. The chain's CDR3 is CASSPLSGLAGGPDEQFF. The CDR3, as DNA: TGCGCCAGCAGCCCCCTGTCAGGACTAGCGGGGGGGCCGGATGAGCAGTTCTTC.

The chain combines TRBV7-3 with TRBJ2-6; possibly TRBD1 or TRBD2 for D (5 bases each). The CDR3 is made up of 16 amino acids. Germline V CDR1 and CDR2: SGHTA, FQGTGA. Trimming left V 8 bases short and J 0 bases short, with 14 bases between. The CDR3 bases are TGTGCCAGCGCGAGGGACGGTTACTCTGGGGCCAACGTCCTGACTTTC. Translating it yields CASARDGYSGANVLTF.

This clonotype has more than one count but fewer than ten. The chain uses TRBV4-2 and TRBJ2-5, with D possibly matching TRBD1 (5 bases). CDR1 is LGHNA and CDR2 is YNFKEQ in the germline V gene. Trimming pared 0 bases from V and 3 bases from J, leaving 8 bases between. The length of the CDR3 is 14 residues. For the CDR3, the DNA is TGTGCCAGCAGCCAAGATCTCAGGGAAGAGACCCAGTACTTC. Protein product: CASSQDLREETQYF.

V is TRBV12-3 or TRBV12-4 and J is TRBJ1-2, with D unclear. Trimming pared 2 bases from V and 2 bases from J, leaving 6 bases between. The CDR3 length is 13 residues. The CDR3 region is CASSLILNYGYTF. CDR3 sequence (DNA): TGTGCCAGCAGTTTAATCCTAAACTATGGCTACACCTTC.

The chain uses TRBV7-9 and TRBJ2-5; 8 positions match TRBD1. Unmatched junction bases numbered 6, after V lost 5 bases and J lost 1 base. The CDR3 sequence is 15 residues long. In germline, CDR1 is SEHNR, CDR2 FQNEAQ (reference sequence). This chain's CDR3 is CASSADRATQETQYF. The CDR3 nucleotides are TGTGCCAGCAGCGCGGACAGGGCAACCCAAGAGACCCAGTACTTC. Full variable domain (rest looked up from reference TRBV7-9 and TRBJ2-5): DTGVSQNPRHKITKRGQNVTFRCDPISEHNRLYWYRQTLGQGPEFLTYFQNEAQLEKSRLLSDRFSAERPKGSFSTLEIQRTEQGDSAMYLCASSADRATQETQYFGPGTRLLVL.

V usage is TRBV20-1 and J usage is TRBJ1-5; 7 positions match TRBD1. The CDR3 length is 14 residues. Germline V gives CDR1 DFQATT, CDR2 SNEGSKA (reference sequence). With 5 bases clipped from V and 0 bases from J, the junction kept 4 bases outside the gene matches. The CDR3 DNA sequence: TGCAGTGCTCGCAGGGGGTATAGCAATCAGCCCCAGCATTTT. This gives the protein CSARRGYSNQPQHF.

J is TRBJ1-2 and V is TRBV12-3 or TRBV12-4; D gene ambiguous. V lost 5 bases and J lost 3, with 13 bases in between. The CDR3 runs to 14 residues. CDR3 sequence: CASSPPQIDYGYTF. CDR3 in DNA: TGTGCCAGCAGTCCCCCCCAGATTGACTATGGCTACACCTTC.

DNA of the CDR3: TGTGCCAGCGAAATAGGGACTAGCGTCAACACAGATACGCAGTATTTT. It codes for CASEIGTSVNTDTQYF. This chain uses TRBV28 with TRBJ2-3; 10 bases line up with TRBD2. The CDR3 runs to 16 residues. Germline-derived CDR1 and CDR2 are MDHEN and SYDVKM. Unmatched junction bases numbered 10, after V lost 8 bases and J lost 2 bases.

The table lists this clonotype with a few counts. The V call is TRBV11-2, the J call TRBJ2-7; 16 positions agree with TRBD2. Germline lookup yields CDR1 SGHAT and CDR2 FQNNGV. The CDR3 sequence is 16 residues long. The V and J ends lost 5 bases and 5 bases, in that order; junction bases with no gene match: 6. The CDR3 sequence: CASSTSGLAGGNEQYV. Here the CDR3 DNA reads TGTGCCAGCAGCACCTCGGGACTAGCGGGGGGGAACGAGCAGTACGTC.

The chain uses TRBV12-3 or TRBV12-4 and TRBJ2-1; 8 bases match TRBD2. The CDR3 is made up of 14 amino acids. The ends lost 6 bases at V and 7 bases at J; junction bases unmatched: 8. CDR3 in amino acids: CASRTGTSVNEQFF. CDR3 in DNA: TGTGCCAGCAGGACCGGGACTAGTGTAAATGAGCAGTTCTTC.

This clonotype was observed a few times. The rearrangement joins TRBV24-1 to TRBJ1-2; D gene uncertain. V was cut by 4 bases and J by 4 bases, with 12 bases left in between. Germline loops: CDR1 KGHDR, CDR2 SFDVKD. This CDR3 has 14 residues. The CDR3 is CATSEGDQLYGYTF. In DNA, the CDR3 is TGTGCCACCAGTGAGGGTGACCAACTCTATGGCTACACCTTC.

The V call is TRBV29-1, the J call TRBJ2-3; D not resolved. The CDR3 is made up of 11 amino acids. Trimming took off 7 bases at V and 0 bases at J, with 5 bases between the two ends. Germline CDR1 SQVTM, CDR2 ANQGSEA. CDR3 amino acids: CSGSSTDTQYF. In nucleotides, the CDR3 is TGCAGCGGATCTAGCACAGATACGCAGTATTTT.

The CDR3 sequence: CASSVQTGELFF. The CDR3 DNA follows: TGTGCCAGCAGCGTGCAGACCGGGGAGCTGTTTTTT. V usage is TRBV9 and J usage is TRBJ2-2; D gene ambiguous. In germline, CDR1 is SGDLS, CDR2 YYNGEE. V lost 2 bases and J lost 5, with 4 bases in between. CDR3 size: 12 residues. The whole variable domain, remainder taken from reference TRBV9 and TRBJ2-2, is DSGVTQTPKHLITATGQRVTLRCSPRSGDLSVYWYQQSLDQGLQFLIQYYNGEERAKGNILERFSAQQFPDLHSELNLSSLELGDSALYFCASSVQTGELFFGEGSRLTVL.

This clonotype was counted many times. V usage is TRBV7-9 and J usage is TRBJ2-1; 9 bases are shared with TRBD2. Germline V gene lookup returns CDR1 SEHNR and CDR2 FQNEAQ (reference sequence). Unmatched junction bases numbered 14, after V lost 5 bases and J lost 9 bases. The CDR3 runs 16 residues. The CDR3 loop is CASSEPRGGKSSEQFF. CDR3 coding DNA: TGTGCCAGCAGCGAACCGCGGGGGGGAAAATCTAGTGAGCAGTTCTTC.

The chain couples TRBV3-1 to TRBJ1-6; no firm D call. Looked up from germline, CDR1 is LGHDT and CDR2 is YNNKEL (reference sequence). Trimming took off 1 base at V and 10 bases at J, with 14 bases between the two ends. This CDR3 spans 15 amino acids. The chain's CDR3 is CASSQGTAEGSPLHF. CDR3 in DNA: TGTGCCAGCAGCCAAGGTACCGCGGAAGGGTCACCCCTCCACTTT. The full variable domain, in which reference TRBV3-1 and TRBJ1-6 provide the parts outside the CDR3, is DTAVSQTPKYLVTQMGNDKSIKCEQNLGHDTMYWYKQDSKKFLKIMFSYNNKELIINETVPNRFSPKSPDKAHLNLHINSLELGDSAVYFCASSQGTAEGSPLHFGNGTRLTVT.

The rearrangement links TRBV29-1 to TRBJ2-2, with D perhaps given as TRBD1 or TRBD2 (6 bases each). CDR3 length: 12 residues. V was shortened by 4 bases and J by 5 bases, with 8 bases between the two germline ends. Germline assignment: CDR1 SQVTM and CDR2 ANQGSEA. CDR3 nucleotide sequence: TGCAGCGTTGTAGGGGGGACCGGGGAGCTGTTTTTT. It encodes CSVVGGTGELFF.

This clonotype came up many times. V is TRBV6-2 or TRBV6-3 and J is TRBJ2-3, with D unclear. The V gene lost 6 bases and the J gene lost 0 bases, with 13 bases spanning the gap. The CDR3 runs to 15 residues. Germline V gives CDR1 MNHEY, CDR2 SVGEGT. The CDR3, as DNA: TGTGCCAGCAGCGGAGTTCCTGACAGCACAGATACGCAGTATTTT. This translates into CASSGVPDSTDTQYF.

This clonotype appeared a few times. The CDR3: CASSTGTSIYNEQFF. The CDR3 nucleotides read TGCGCCAGCAGCACCGGGACTAGCATCTACAATGAGCAGTTCTTC. This chain joins TRBV5-1 and TRBJ2-1; 9 nucleotides agree with TRBD2. J gave up 3 bases and V 4 bases, and 5 bases lay outside the gene matches. This CDR3 has 15 amino acids. Germline V CDR1 and CDR2: SGHRS, YFSETQ.

This clonotype was found a few times. The chain joins TRBV14 to TRBJ1-2, with D uncertain. The CDR3 covers 10 residues. Deletions cut 4 bases from V and 9 bases from J, with 6 bases between. Germline CDR1 SGHDN, CDR2 FVKESK. The CDR3, as DNA: TGTGCCAGCAGCCCACCTTGCTACACCTTC. Its protein product is CASSPPCYTF.

The chain couples TRBV7-9 to TRBJ1-2, with 7 bases aligning to TRBD1. J lost 0 bases, V lost 5 bases, and 6 bases had no gene match. The CDR3 is 15 amino acids. Per the germline V gene, CDR1 is SEHNR and CDR2 is FQNEAQ (reference sequence). The CDR3 reads CASSQDDRANYGYTF. The CDR3 coding sequence is TGTGCCAGCAGCCAAGATGACAGGGCTAACTATGGCTACACCTTC.

This clonotype was recorded a few times. V gene TRBV20-1 combines with J gene TRBJ1-5, with D hard to call. This CDR3 has 14 residues. CDR1 is DFQATT and CDR2 is SNEGSKA in the germline V gene (reference sequence). Trimming left V 0 bases short and J 0 bases short, with 6 bases between. CDR3 amino acids: CSARDRVSNQPQHF. In DNA form, the CDR3 reads TGCAGTGCTAGAGATCGGGTTAGCAATCAGCCCCAGCATTTT.

In its sample, this clonotype was seen many times. The chain carries TRBV9 and TRBJ2-2, with D possibly being TRBD2 (6 bases). Trimming stripped 3 bases from V and 6 bases from J, with 12 bases between. The CDR3 has 14 amino acids. Per germline, CDR1 SGDLS and CDR2 YYNGEE. DNA for the CDR3: TGTGCCAGCAGCGCCGGGACTGTTCCCGGGGAGCTGTTTTTT. This sequence encodes CASSAGTVPGELFF.